A single sample is the source of the 6 T cell receptor beta chains below, sequenced in a study of T cell repertoires in cytomegalovirus infection. Each CDR3 protein gets one entry after TCRdb re-called the reads with MiXCR. The sample includes around 430,000 distinct CDR3 sequences, about 44% seen only once; the top ten take around two fifths. Their antigen targets remain unknown. This specimen consisted of cultured PBMCs, obtained from culture after CMV antigen stimulation. These receptors were taken from a human donor in good health (CMV status not recorded). Some clones in this sample may be carry-over from other donors' samples.

The chain links TRBV12-3 or TRBV12-4 to TRBJ2-3; D may match TRBD1 or TRBD2 (6 bases each). Trimming shortened V by 7 bases and J by 2 bases, and 19 bases separated the two germline ends. This CDR3 has 16 amino acids. The CDR3, as DNA: TGTGCCAGCACGCGTGGGGGGCGAGCCTTCACAGATACGCAGTATTTT. Amino acids: CASTRGGRAFTDTQYF.

The gene calls are TRBV19 and TRBJ1-3, with D perhaps matching TRBD1 (5 bases). Trimming stripped 3 bases from V and 2 bases from J, with 11 bases between. The CDR3 has 15 residues. Germline V gene lookup returns CDR1 LNHDA and CDR2 SQIVND (reference sequence). The CDR3 DNA is TGTGCCAGTAGTATCGGTCTGGGACCTGGAAACACCATATATTTT. Its translation: CASSIGLGPGNTIYF.

This clonotype was found once. V and J are TRBV20-1 and TRBJ2-3; TRBD1 might be the D (7 bases). V shed 0 bases and J shed 3 bases, with 16 bases lying between them. The CDR3 extends over 16 amino acids. CDR1 and CDR2 from the germline V gene are DFQATT and SNEGSKA (reference sequence). The CDR3 is CSARDRGAFQTDTQYF. The CDR3 coding sequence is TGCAGTGCTAGAGACAGGGGGGCCTTTCAGACAGATACGCAGTATTTT.

The chain recombines TRBV7-6 with TRBJ1-5; D may be TRBD1 (5 bases). Trimming removed 1 base from V and 1 base from J, with 23 bases in between. The length of the CDR3 is 20 residues. CDR1 and CDR2 from the germline V gene are SGHVS and FNYEAQ. CDR3 nucleotide sequence: TGTGCCAGCAGCTTAGTCCACGGGGTGGGGCGCCGCCGAAGCAATCAGCCCCAGCATTTT. Translation: CASSLVHGVGRRRSNQPQHF.

The rearrangement joins TRBV12-3 or TRBV12-4 to TRBJ2-3; the D is unclear. V was clipped by 8 bases and J by 6 bases, with 6 bases between them. CDR3 length equals 10 residues. This chain's CDR3 is CASGVDTQYF. CDR3 bases: TGTGCCAGCGGTGTGGATACGCAGTATTTT.

The chain links TRBV3-1 to TRBJ2-5; D call uncertain. Between the trimmed V and J ends, which lost 4 bases and 5 bases, there was a span of 14 bases. Looked up from germline, CDR1 is LGHDT and CDR2 is YNNKEL (reference sequence). The CDR3 sequence is 14 residues long. CDR3: CASSPPVFAETQYF. CDR3 nucleotide sequence: TGTGCCAGCAGCCCCCCGGTTTTCGCGGAGACCCAGTACTTC.